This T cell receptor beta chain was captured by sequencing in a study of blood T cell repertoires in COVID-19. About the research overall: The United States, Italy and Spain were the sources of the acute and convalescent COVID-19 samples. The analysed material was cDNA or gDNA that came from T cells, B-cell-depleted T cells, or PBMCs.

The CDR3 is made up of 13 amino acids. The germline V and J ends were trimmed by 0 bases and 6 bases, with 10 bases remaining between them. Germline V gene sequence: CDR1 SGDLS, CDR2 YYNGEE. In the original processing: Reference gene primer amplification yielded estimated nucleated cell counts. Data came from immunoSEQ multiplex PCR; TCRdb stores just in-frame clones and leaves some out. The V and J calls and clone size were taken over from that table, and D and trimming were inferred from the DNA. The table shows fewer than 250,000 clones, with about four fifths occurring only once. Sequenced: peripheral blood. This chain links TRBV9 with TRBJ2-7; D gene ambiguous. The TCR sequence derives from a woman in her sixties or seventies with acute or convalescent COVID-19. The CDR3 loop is CASSVALTSEQYF. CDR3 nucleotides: TGTGCCAGCAGCGTAGCCCTCACTTCCGAGCAGTACTTC.